The entry below gives a single TCR beta chain sequence along with its context. The germline CDR1 and CDR2 sequences are KGHSH and LQKENI. CDR3 length: 13 amino acids. V was shortened by 3 bases and J by 5 bases, with 7 bases between the two germline ends. Primers: 60 Vbeta forward and 13 Jbeta reverse. TCRdb's copy holds only in-frame clones and misses some; the assay was immunoSEQ multiplex PCR. The repertoire consists of 99,000 or so clones, with about four fifths occurring once and the leading ten covering approximately 4%. This entry is derived from a study of cytomegalovirus exposure and HLA in healthy donors.

The TCR comes from a female donor in good health and CMV-seropositive. The rearrangement uses TRBV18 and TRBJ2-2; D remains unclear. Sequencing was done on a sample of PBMCs. CDR3 amino acids: CASSPVRTGELFF. CDR3 coding DNA: TGTGCCAGCTCACCCGTGCGTACCGGGGAGCTGTTTTTT.